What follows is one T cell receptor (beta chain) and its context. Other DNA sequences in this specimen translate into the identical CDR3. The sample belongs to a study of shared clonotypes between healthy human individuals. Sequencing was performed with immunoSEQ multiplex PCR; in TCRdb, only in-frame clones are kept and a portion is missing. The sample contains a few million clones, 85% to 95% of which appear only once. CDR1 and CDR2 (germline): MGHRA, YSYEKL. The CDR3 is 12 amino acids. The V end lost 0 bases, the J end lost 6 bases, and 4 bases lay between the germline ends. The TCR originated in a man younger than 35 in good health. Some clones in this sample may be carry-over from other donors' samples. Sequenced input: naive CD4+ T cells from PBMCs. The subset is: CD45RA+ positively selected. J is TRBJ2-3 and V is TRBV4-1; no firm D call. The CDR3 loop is CASSQDRDTQYF. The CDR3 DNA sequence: TGCGCCAGCAGCCAAGATAGGGATACGCAGTATTTT.